Below, 23 T cell receptor beta chains from the same sample are listed, as sequenced in a study of blood T cell repertoires in COVID-19. This table comes from immunoSEQ multiplex PCR, and its TCRdb copy is limited to in-frame clones, with some not included. The data contain roughly 180,000 clones, approximately 80% of them singletons. Sequencing was performed on peripheral blood. All receptors come from a woman aged 40 to 50 with COVID-19, enrolled during active disease.

V gene TRBV5-4 combines with J gene TRBJ2-2; D might be TRBD2 (5 bases). Germline CDR1 and CDR2: SGHNT and YYREEE (reference sequence). The germline V and J ends were trimmed by 1 base and 4 bases, with 11 bases remaining between them. The CDR3 contains 15 residues. CDR3 DNA sequence: TGTGCCAGCAGCTTGAAACTAGGCCCCACCGGGGAGCTGTTTTTT. Translated, it gives CASSLKLGPTGELFF.

This chain links TRBV9 with TRBJ2-2, with TRBD1 as a possible D gene (6 bases). CDR3 length equals 15 residues. Germline V gene data show CDR1 as SGDLS and CDR2 as YYNGEE. V lost 3 bases to trimming and J lost 3 bases, with 12 bases between them. DNA of the CDR3: TGTGCCAGCAGCGCCACAGGGTCGGACACCGGGGAGCTGTTTTTT. Its protein product is CASSATGSDTGELFF.

This sequence joins TRBV9 and TRBJ2-3; the match to TRBD2 covers 9 bases. The V segment lost 6 bases and the J segment 7 bases; nucleotides outside the gene matches: 9. There are 14 residues in the CDR3. Germline lookup yields CDR1 SGDLS and CDR2 YYNGEE. The CDR3 here is CASTASGTAYTQYF. The CDR3 bases are TGTGCCAGCACGGCTAGCGGGACTGCCTATACGCAGTATTTT.

The rearrangement uses TRBV2 and TRBJ1-6; no definite D call. The germline V gene encodes CDR1 SNHLY and CDR2 FYNNEI. The CDR3 contains 13 residues. Trimming took 2 bases from V and 6 from J, leaving 5 bases between them. The CDR3 DNA sequence: TGTGCCAGCAGTGAACAGGTTAATTCACCCCTCCACTTT. Residues: CASSEQVNSPLHF. Filled out from reference TRBV2 and TRBJ1-6, the complete variable domain reads EPEVTQTPSHQVTQMGQEVILRCVPISNHLYFYWYRQILGQKVEFLVSFYNNEISEKSEIFDDQFSVERPDGSNFTLKIRSTKLEDSAMYFCASSEQVNSPLHFGNGTRLTVT.

The chain joins TRBV14 to TRBJ1-1; D not certain. The V and J ends lost 3 bases and 0 bases respectively, with 8 bases between them. The CDR3 is made up of 14 amino acids. Germline V lookup: CDR1 SGHDN, CDR2 FVKESK. As DNA, the CDR3 is TGTGCCAGCAGCCAGGAGACGGTGAACACTGAAGCTTTCTTT. This gives the protein CASSQETVNTEAFF. Together with reference TRBV14 and TRBJ1-1, the CDR3 gives the full variable domain: EAGVTQFPSHSVIEKGQTVTLRCDPISGHDNLYWYRRVMGKEIKFLLHFVKESKQDESGMPNNRFLAERTGGTYSTLKVQPAELEDSGVYFCASSQETVNTEAFFGQGTRLTVV.

The genes are TRBV9 and TRBJ1-3, with D possibly TRBD1 on 5 matching bases. The CDR3 contains 15 residues. Trimming pared 6 bases from V and 4 bases from J, leaving 17 bases between. CDR1 is SGDLS and CDR2 is YYNGEE in the germline V gene. The CDR3 DNA reads TGTGCCAGCAACCGACGGGGGTTAGCCGGAAACACCATATATTTT. It encodes CASNRRGLAGNTIYF.

This clone was seen once. The chain recombines TRBV6-1 with TRBJ1-2, with 8 bases that match TRBD1. The germline CDR1 and CDR2 sequences are MNHNS and SASEGT. The CDR3 is 16 residues long. V lost 2 bases, J lost 0 bases, and 5 bases stayed unmatched. The DNA for the CDR3 is TGTGCCAGCAGTGAAAGTATCAGGGGGCCTAACTATGGCTACACCTTC. Residues: CASSESIRGPNYGYTF.

This clone has only one observation. The J gene is TRBJ2-5, the V gene TRBV7-4, with TRBD2 matching 8 bases. V gave up 1 base and J gave up 4 bases; unmatched junction bases: 8. The CDR3 length is 16 residues. Looked up from germline, CDR1 is SGHVT and CDR2 is SQSDAQ. The CDR3 DNA follows: TGTGCCAGCAGCTTAGTGCCGGGGGGGCATCGAGAGACCCAGTACTTC. Translating it yields CASSLVPGGHRETQYF.

This clone was seen more than once but under ten times. The J gene is TRBJ1-1, the V gene TRBV5-4; possible D gene TRBD1, 6 bases. This CDR3 is 14 amino acids long. V lost 4 bases and J 7 bases, leaving 17 bases between the germline ends. CDR1 and CDR2 (germline): SGHNT, YYREEE (reference sequence). CDR3 region: CASSGPWGRGEAFF. CDR3 coding DNA: TGTGCCAGCAGCGGTCCCTGGGGGCGAGGTGAAGCTTTCTTT.

The chain joins TRBV2 to TRBJ2-1; D gene uncertain. Germline V gene lookup returns CDR1 SNHLY and CDR2 FYNNEI. The CDR3 is made up of 14 amino acids. V gave up 2 bases and J gave up 3 bases, with 8 bases separating them. The CDR3 region is CASSEWPNYNEQFF. CDR3 in DNA: TGTGCCAGCAGTGAATGGCCCAACTACAATGAGCAGTTCTTC.

The chain employs TRBV18 and TRBJ1-5, with D perhaps matching TRBD1 (5 bases). The CDR3 runs 15 residues. The germline V gene has CDR1 KGHSH and CDR2 LQKENI. Trimming cost V 1 base and J 4 bases, with 11 bases left between them. Here the CDR3 reads CASSPQKSGNQPQHF. The CDR3 coding sequence is TGTGCCAGCTCACCACAGAAATCAGGGAATCAGCCCCAGCATTTT.

Only one count was recorded for this clone. CDR3 nucleotides: TGTGCCAGCAGCTCGTCGGACGGGAGGGCTCTCGGGAACATTCAGTACTTC. Amino acids: CASSSSDGRALGNIQYF. V and J are TRBV14 and TRBJ2-4; 8 bases agree with TRBD2. Trimming cost V 5 bases and J 7 bases; bases outside gene matches: 16. The CDR3 totals 17 residues. Germline loops: CDR1 SGHDN, CDR2 FVKESK. Combining the CDR3 with reference TRBV14 and TRBJ2-4 gives the whole variable domain EAGVTQFPSHSVIEKGQTVTLRCDPISGHDNLYWYRRVMGKEIKFLLHFVKESKQDESGMPNNRFLAERTGGTYSTLKVQPAELEDSGVYFCASSSSDGRALGNIQYFGAGTRLSVL.

The genes are TRBV5-1 and TRBJ2-5, with D possibly TRBD1 on 7 matching bases. CDR3 length: 14 residues. Germline V gene data show CDR1 as SGHRS and CDR2 as YFSETQ. V lost 4 bases and J lost 5, with 15 bases in between. Here the CDR3 reads CASSRQGGEETQYF. The DNA for the CDR3 is TGCGCCAGCAGCCGACAGGGAGGTGAGGAGACCCAGTACTTC.

This clone has just a few counts. The chain joins TRBV28 to TRBJ1-4; D may be TRBD1 (5 bases). The V gene's germline CDR1 is MDHEN and CDR2 SYDVKM. With 6 bases removed from V and 0 bases from J, the gap between germline ends came to 14 bases. This CDR3 comprises 16 residues. The CDR3 reads CASSTLTDATNEKLFF. As DNA, the CDR3 is TGTGCCAGCAGCACTCTGACAGATGCAACTAATGAAAAACTGTTTTTT.

The rearrangement joins TRBV2 to TRBJ1-6; D might be TRBD1 (6 bases). Germline CDR1 reads SNHLY; CDR2 reads FYNNEI. The CDR3 extends over 14 amino acids. V shed 7 bases and J shed 9 bases, with 16 bases lying between them. In DNA form, the CDR3 reads TGTGCCAGCACCCGGGACATAAGGCGTTCACCCCTCCACTTT. Translation: CASTRDIRRSPLHF.

This clone was detected a few times. The chain employs TRBV7-8 and TRBJ2-2, with D tentatively TRBD2 (5 bases). Germline CDR1 SGHVS, CDR2 FQNEAQ. V gave up 1 base and J gave up 5 bases, with 14 bases separating them. This CDR3 comprises 16 residues. Here the CDR3 reads CASSLGDRLTTGELFF. CDR3 in DNA: TGTGCCAGCAGCTTAGGGGATCGACTAACAACCGGGGAGCTGTTTTTT.

Only one count was recorded for this clone. The J gene is TRBJ1-6, the V gene TRBV27; D gene uncertain. Germline CDR1 and CDR2: MNHEY and SMNVEV (reference sequence). The length of the CDR3 is 18 residues. Trimming left V 3 bases short and J 0 bases short, with 15 bases between. CDR3 sequence reads: CASSFFGDSSSYNSPLHF. The CDR3 region has the DNA TGTGCCAGCAGTTTCTTCGGTGACTCGAGCTCCTATAATTCACCCCTCCACTTT.

V and J are TRBV5-1 and TRBJ2-3; TRBD1 matches 12 bases. Trimming at V came to 4 bases and at J to 5 bases, leaving 11 bases not matched to a gene. Germline CDR1 and CDR2: SGHRS and YFSETQ. The CDR3 sequence is 17 residues long. This CDR3 reads CASSPGGTGGKRDTQYF. In DNA form, the CDR3 reads TGCGCCAGCAGCCCGGGGGGGACAGGGGGCAAAAGAGATACGCAGTATTTT. Combining the CDR3 with reference TRBV5-1 and TRBJ2-3 gives the whole variable domain KAGVTQTPRYLIKTRGQQVTLSCSPISGHRSVSWYQQTPGQGLQFLFEYFSETQRNKGNFPGRFSGRQFSNSRSEMNVSTLELGDSALYLCASSPGGTGGKRDTQYFGPGTRLTVL.

V usage is TRBV5-1 and J usage is TRBJ2-7, with D possibly TRBD2 on 5 matching bases. This CDR3 spans 14 amino acids. CDR1 is SGHRS, CDR2 YFSETQ, per germline. V dropped 5 bases and J dropped 7 bases, with 19 bases sitting between them. The CDR3 loop reads CASRPGSVAQEQYF. CDR3 coding DNA: TGCGCCAGCAGACCGGGATCCGTAGCCCAGGAGCAGTACTTC.

V and J are TRBV30 and TRBJ1-5, with D possibly being TRBD1 (5 bases). The V end was cut by 1 base, the J end by 6 bases, with 10 bases between. CDR1 GTSNPN and CDR2 SVGIG come from the germline V gene (reference sequence). CDR3 length equals 13 residues. The CDR3 DNA follows: TGTGCCTGGAGTGAGGCGGGGGGTCAGCCCCAGCATTTT. Translating gives CAWSEAGGQPQHF.

V gene TRBV27 combines with J gene TRBJ2-5; 8 nucleotides agree with TRBD2. V trimming: 3 bases; J trimming: 3 bases; junction bases outside the gene matches: 0. Germline V gene data show CDR1 as MNHEY and CDR2 as SMNVEV (reference sequence). There are 13 residues in the CDR3. CDR3 bases: TGTGCCAGCAGTTTTAGCGGGGAAGAGACCCAGTACTTC. Amino acids: CASSFSGEETQYF.

The chain links TRBV7-8 to TRBJ2-2, with D tentatively TRBD1 (5 bases). The V gene's germline CDR1 is SGHVS and CDR2 FQNEAQ. Between the trimmed V and J ends, which lost 3 bases and 5 bases, there was a span of 13 bases. CDR3 length: 15 amino acids. CDR3 in DNA: TGTGCCAGCAGCTTGGGGCAGGGTAGGACCGGGGAGCTGTTTTTT. Protein: CASSLGQGRTGELFF.

This clone was found once. This chain uses TRBV5-1 with TRBJ2-7; possibly TRBD1 for D (8 bases). Germline V gene sequence: CDR1 SGHRS, CDR2 YFSETQ. V lost 4 bases and J 3 bases, leaving 14 bases between the germline ends. The CDR3 consists of 14 residues. CDR3 sequence reads: CASSTTGGVYEQYF. CDR3 coding DNA: TGCGCCAGCAGCACAACAGGGGGGGTCTACGAGCAGTACTTC. The whole variable domain, remainder taken from reference TRBV5-1 and TRBJ2-7, is KAGVTQTPRYLIKTRGQQVTLSCSPISGHRSVSWYQQTPGQGLQFLFEYFSETQRNKGNFPGRFSGRQFSNSRSEMNVSTLELGDSALYLCASSTTGGVYEQYFGPGTRLTVT.